One and the same sample provided the 6 T cell receptor beta chains below, sequenced in a study of vaccination and CD4 T cells after COVID-19 (dated by TCRdb to between 2021 and 2023). In the paper's terms, the treatment or condition label means: approximately nine-day PBMC culture with coronavirus spike peptide pools or control peptides (ViraFEST assay). Their antigens are not known. The library was made by PCR. The reads were generated on an Illumina iSeq 100. DNA from cultured CD4+ T cells underwent TCR sequencing with the Oncomine TCR Beta short-read assay at the Johns Hopkins FTIC core. In-frame beta chains were kept once TCRdb had trimmed the public reads at Q25 with fastp and called clones with MiXCR. Rows with one shared CDR3 protein collapse into an entry with the most common genes and DNA. The sample includes tens of thousands of distinct CDR3 sequences, with around three fifths observed a single time. Clones ranked in the top ten supply about 8.3% of the sample.

Material: CD4+ T cells from blood, cultured in vitro. The receptor set was obtained from a human donor who had recovered from COVID-19.

CDR3 in amino acids: CASSGGTGVGNQPQHF. The CDR3 DNA follows: TGTGCCAGCAGTGGGGGGACAGGGGTCGGGAATCAGCCCCAGCATTTT. The chain couples TRBV2 to TRBJ1-5; TRBD1 aligns across 10 bases. The germline V gene encodes CDR1 SNHLY and CDR2 FYNNEI. CDR3 size: 16 residues. Unmatched junction bases numbered 7, after V lost 4 bases and J lost 4 bases.

This clonotype was counted between two and nine times. The chain joins TRBV6-1 to TRBJ1-2; 8 bases are shared with TRBD1. Per germline, CDR1 MNHNS and CDR2 SASEGT. The V segment lost 5 bases and the J segment 7 bases; nucleotides outside the gene matches: 6. The CDR3 sequence is 13 residues long. The CDR3 protein is CASSTVQGAGYTF. The CDR3 DNA reads as TGTGCCAGCAGTACGGTCCAGGGGGCTGGCTACACCTTC.

The chain employs TRBV10-3 and TRBJ1-1; D perhaps matches TRBD1 (6 bases). The germline V and J ends were trimmed by 0 bases and 7 bases, with 15 bases remaining between them. The CDR3 consists of 15 residues. CDR1 is ENHRY, CDR2 SYGVKD, per germline. DNA of the CDR3: TGTGCCATCAGTGAGTCTGGGGGACACGGGGGTGAAGCTTTCTTT. Its protein is CAISESGGHGGEAFF.

V usage is TRBV27 and J usage is TRBJ2-7; tentatively, D is TRBD2 (7 bases). Germline CDR1 is MNHEY and CDR2 is SMNVEV (reference sequence). This CDR3 is built from 18 residues. Trimming stripped 1 base from V and 6 bases from J, with 25 bases between. CDR3 DNA: TGTGCCAGCAGTTTATTTCGTTACCCAGCGGGAAGGGGGGTCGAGCAGTACTTC. It codes for CASSLFRYPAGRGVEQYF.

The chain is built from TRBV28 and TRBJ1-1; the D is unclear. The CDR3 loop spans 13 amino acids. Germline CDR1 MDHEN, CDR2 SYDVKM. V was cut by 6 bases and J by 1 base, with 9 bases left in between. CDR3 in amino acids: CASRSAQNTEAFF. The CDR3 DNA is TGTGCCAGCAGGTCGGCCCAGAACACTGAAGCTTTCTTT.

This clonotype was detected only once. The chain has TRBV19 and TRBJ1-5; 10 positions agree with TRBD1. The CDR3 extends over 17 amino acids. The germline CDR1 and CDR2 sequences are LNHDA and SQIVND (reference sequence). J was trimmed by 3 bases and V by 5 bases; bases with no gene match: 10. The CDR3 DNA reads as TGTGCCAGTAGTGACAAGACAGGGGGCATTTTCAATCAGCCCCAGCATTTT. Residues: CASSDKTGGIFNQPQHF. Supplemented by reference TRBV19 and TRBJ1-5, the full variable domain reads DGGITQSPKYLFRKEGQNVTLSCEQNLNHDAMYWYRQDPGQGLRLIYYSQIVNDFQKGDIAEGYSVSREKKESFPLTVTSAQKNPTAFYLCASSDKTGGIFNQPQHFGDGTRLSIL.